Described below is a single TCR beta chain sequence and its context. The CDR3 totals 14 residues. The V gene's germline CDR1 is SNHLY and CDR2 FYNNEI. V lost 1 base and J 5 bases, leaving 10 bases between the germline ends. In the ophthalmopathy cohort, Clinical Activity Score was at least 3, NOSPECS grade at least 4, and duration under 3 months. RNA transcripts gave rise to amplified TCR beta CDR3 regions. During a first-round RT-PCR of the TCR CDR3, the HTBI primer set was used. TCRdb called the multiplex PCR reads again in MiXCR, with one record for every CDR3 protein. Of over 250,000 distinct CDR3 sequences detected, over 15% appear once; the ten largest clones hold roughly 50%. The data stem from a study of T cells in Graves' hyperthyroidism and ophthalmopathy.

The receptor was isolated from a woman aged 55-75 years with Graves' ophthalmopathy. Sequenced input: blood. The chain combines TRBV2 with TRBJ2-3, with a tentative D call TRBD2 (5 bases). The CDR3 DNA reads TGTGCCAGCAGTGAAGGGCTAGCAGGAGATACGCAGTATTTT. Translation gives CASSEGLAGDTQYF.